This TCR beta chain derives from a study of T cells after yellow fever vaccination. CDR3 size: 16 residues. The V and J ends lost 0 bases and 9 bases respectively, with 21 bases between them. Per germline, CDR1 SGDLS and CDR2 YYNGEE. TCRdb called the 5' RACE reads again in MiXCR, with one record for every CDR3 protein. The sample carries approximately 250,000 distinct CDR3 sequences, around 5.2% recorded once. Study-level findings and limits: Contaminating bulk clonotypes could be abundant in FACS-sorted repertoires.

Note on this clonotype: Its specificity is not known.

V is TRBV9 and J is TRBJ2-5; D is possibly TRBD1 or TRBD2 (5 bases each). The material was CD4+ T cells sorted from PBMCs, obtained on the day of the yellow fever booster vaccination. This TCR was sampled from a man aged 18 to 29 who received the YFV17D yellow fever vaccine. This chain's CDR3 is CASSVDSGTVRGAQYF. CDR3 coding DNA: TGTGCCAGCAGCGTAGATTCCGGGACGGTCCGAGGGGCCCAGTACTTC.